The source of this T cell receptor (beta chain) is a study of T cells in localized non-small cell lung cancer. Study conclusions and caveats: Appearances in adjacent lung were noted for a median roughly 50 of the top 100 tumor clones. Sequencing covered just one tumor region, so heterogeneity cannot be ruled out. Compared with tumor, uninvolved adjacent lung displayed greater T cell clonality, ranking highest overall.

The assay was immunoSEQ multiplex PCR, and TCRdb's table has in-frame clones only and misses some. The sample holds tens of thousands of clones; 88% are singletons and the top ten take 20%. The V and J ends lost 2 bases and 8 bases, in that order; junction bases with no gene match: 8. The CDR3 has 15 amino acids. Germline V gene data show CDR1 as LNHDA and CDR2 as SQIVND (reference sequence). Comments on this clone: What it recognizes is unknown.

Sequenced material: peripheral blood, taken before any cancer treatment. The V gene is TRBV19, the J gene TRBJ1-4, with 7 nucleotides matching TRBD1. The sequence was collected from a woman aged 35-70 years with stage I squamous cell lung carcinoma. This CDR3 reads CASSILGTVGEKLFF. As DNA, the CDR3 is TGTGCCAGTAGTATACTCGGGACAGTGGGCGAAAAACTGTTTTTT.